Presented here are 25 T cell receptor beta chains from one specimen sequenced in a study of identical twins (dated by TCRdb to 2015 to 2016). Receptor libraries were prepared by 5' RACE. TCRdb shows the sequencer as Illumina HiSeq 2000. TCRdb's own reprocessing of the public reads used fastp at Q25 and MiXCR and kept productive beta chains. Each entry merges the rows of one CDR3 protein and shows their most common DNA and genes. The sample table lists a few hundred thousand distinct CDR3 sequences, about 10% of them with a count of one. The leading ten clones occupy more than 8% of the sample. The sequenced material came from memory T cells sorted from blood. Explained via the paper, the cell subset or site label denotes: CD45RO+ enriched T cells. The receptors were gathered from a man between 45 and 60 years old in good health.

This clonotype was observed many times. This chain uses TRBV11-2 with TRBJ2-5, with TRBD1 matching 8 bases. The CDR3 has 15 amino acids. Per germline, CDR1 SGHAT and CDR2 FQNNGV. The J segment lost 4 bases and the V segment lost 2 bases, leaving 6 bases of the junction unmatched. CDR3 region: CASSLSTGGSETQYF. For the CDR3, the DNA is TGTGCCAGCAGCTTATCAACAGGGGGGTCAGAGACCCAGTACTTC.

This clonotype turned up a few times. The genes are TRBV4-3 and TRBJ1-3; TRBD1 matches at 9 bases. CDR1 and CDR2 from the germline V gene are LGHNA and YSLEER. This CDR3 has 18 amino acids. V gave up 4 bases and J gave up 3 bases; unmatched junction bases: 13. In DNA, the CDR3 is TGCGCCAGCAGCCTCATGGACAGGGGCTCTAGTGGTGGAAACACCATATATTTT. Translating gives CASSLMDRGSSGGNTIYF.

At least ten counts were recorded for this clonotype. This chain uses TRBV7-8 with TRBJ1-5; D unclear. The CDR3 has 14 amino acids. The germline V and J ends were trimmed by 3 bases and 2 bases, with 8 bases remaining between them. Per germline, CDR1 SGHVS and CDR2 FQNEAQ. The CDR3 region is CASSFGPRNQPQHF. The CDR3 coding sequence is TGTGCCAGCAGCTTTGGACCCCGCAATCAGCCCCAGCATTTT.

This clonotype was counted ten times or more. The rearrangement joins TRBV5-5 to TRBJ1-2; no definite D call. The germline V and J ends were trimmed by 0 bases and 3 bases, with 6 bases remaining between them. CDR3 length equals 13 residues. Germline loops: CDR1 SGHKS, CDR2 YYEKEE (reference sequence). CDR3 bases: TGTGCCAGCAGCTTGGAAGGTGACTATGGCTACACCTTC. It translates to CASSLEGDYGYTF.

The chain carries TRBV5-1 and TRBJ2-1; 10 nucleotides agree with TRBD2. The CDR3 sequence is 15 residues long. Germline lookup yields CDR1 SGHRS and CDR2 YFSETQ. Trimming at V came to 4 bases and at J to 9 bases, leaving 10 bases not matched to a gene. The CDR3 reads CASSGSSGGGPEQFF. CDR3 DNA sequence: TGCGCCAGCAGCGGCTCGAGCGGGGGGGGTCCTGAGCAGTTCTTC.

A few counts support this clonotype. This CDR3 is CAWTLRDRIHGYTF. The CDR3 nucleotides read TGTGCCTGGACTCTCCGGGACAGGATTCATGGCTACACCTTC. J is TRBJ1-2 and V is TRBV30, with 8 positions matching TRBD1. The CDR3 spans 14 residues. V was clipped by 4 bases and J by 6 bases; unmatched bases: 10. Per germline, CDR1 GTSNPN and CDR2 SVGIG (reference sequence).

The rearrangement uses TRBV9 and TRBJ2-1, with D hard to call. The V end lost 0 bases, the J end lost 1 base, and 14 bases lay between the germline ends. Germline V gene sequence: CDR1 SGDLS, CDR2 YYNGEE. The CDR3 is 17 residues long. CDR3 DNA: TGTGCCAGCAGCGTAGATATTCGTATGGGATCCTACAATGAGCAGTTCTTC. Residues: CASSVDIRMGSYNEQFF.

This clonotype has at least ten counts. The chain joins TRBV2 to TRBJ2-7; D is unresolved. The CDR3 has 13 amino acids. Trimming stripped 6 bases from V and 4 bases from J, with 13 bases between. Germline CDR1 reads SNHLY; CDR2 reads FYNNEI. The CDR3 sequence: CASSTGPPYEQYF. The DNA for the CDR3 is TGTGCCAGCAGCACCGGCCCACCGTACGAGCAGTACTTC.

This clonotype was seen repeatedly, ten times or more. The chain uses TRBV28 and TRBJ2-5; D perhaps matches TRBD2 (5 bases). There are 17 residues in the CDR3. The germline V and J ends were trimmed by 2 bases and 7 bases, with 23 bases remaining between them. The germline V gene has CDR1 MDHEN and CDR2 SYDVKM. This CDR3 is CASSLPISGVSGWTQYF. The CDR3 DNA sequence: TGTGCCAGCAGTTTACCTATCAGCGGCGTTTCGGGATGGACCCAGTACTTC.

Ten or more counts support this clonotype. The rearrangement uses TRBV6-5 and TRBJ2-5; D possibly matches TRBD1 or TRBD2 (5 bases each). Trimming shortened V by 2 bases and J by 5 bases, and 18 bases separated the two germline ends. Germline loops: CDR1 MNHEY, CDR2 SVGAGI. The CDR3 is 16 amino acids. The CDR3 loop is CASSYGQGPGTETQYF. CDR3 nucleotide sequence: TGTGCCAGCAGTTACGGGCAGGGACCGGGTACGGAGACCCAGTACTTC.

This clonotype was seen at least ten times. The J gene is TRBJ2-2, the V gene TRBV7-2; D not resolved. V shed 4 bases and J shed 3 bases, with 6 bases lying between them. This CDR3 has 13 residues. Germline loops: CDR1 SGHTA, CDR2 FQGNSA. The CDR3, as DNA: TGTGCCAGCAGCTCCGGAGACACCGGGGAGCTGTTTTTT. It specifies CASSSGDTGELFF.

The J gene is TRBJ2-2, the V gene TRBV7-8; 7 nucleotides match TRBD1. Germline V lookup: CDR1 SGHVS, CDR2 FQNEAQ. Trimming at V came to 1 base and at J to 2 bases, leaving 7 bases not matched to a gene. This CDR3 contains 17 residues. CDR3 protein: CASSLVLGTANTGELFF. The CDR3 coding sequence is TGTGCCAGCAGCTTAGTCCTAGGGACAGCAAACACCGGGGAGCTGTTTTTT.

This chain links TRBV6-2 or TRBV6-3 with TRBJ2-7; possible D gene TRBD1, 6 bases. This CDR3 has 14 amino acids. Germline V CDR1 and CDR2: MNHEY, SVGEGT. The V gene lost 0 bases and the J gene lost 6 bases, with 12 bases spanning the gap. This CDR3 is CASSYSGTKGEQYF. The CDR3 DNA follows: TGTGCCAGCAGTTACTCCGGGACAAAAGGCGAGCAGTACTTC.

This clonotype was observed at least ten times. The gene calls are TRBV5-6 and TRBJ1-2; no reliable D call. The germline CDR1 and CDR2 sequences are SGHDT and YYEEEE. This CDR3 is 12 amino acids long. V lost 4 bases and J lost 7, with 11 bases in between. CDR3 residues: CASSPGVGGYTF. The CDR3 region has the DNA TGTGCCAGCAGCCCTGGGGTTGGTGGCTACACCTTC.

Ten or more counts support this clonotype. The V gene is TRBV5-1, the J gene TRBJ2-3, with 7 positions matching TRBD2. The junction had 6 bases not matched to a gene; V was cut back by 2 bases and J by 0 bases. This CDR3 is 16 amino acids long. CDR1 and CDR2 from the germline V gene are SGHRS and YFSETQ. CDR3 in DNA: TGCGCCAGCAGCTTCGAAGGCGGGGGTAGCACAGATACGCAGTATTTT. The encoded protein is CASSFEGGGSTDTQYF. Looking up the rest from reference TRBV5-1 and TRBJ2-3 gives the full variable domain: KAGVTQTPRYLIKTRGQQVTLSCSPISGHRSVSWYQQTPGQGLQFLFEYFSETQRNKGNFPGRFSGRQFSNSRSEMNVSTLELGDSALYLCASSFEGGGSTDTQYFGPGTRLTVL.

The rearrangement uses TRBV7-2 and TRBJ2-5, with D perhaps matching TRBD1 (6 bases). Germline CDR1 is SGHTA and CDR2 is FQGNSA. The CDR3 length is 14 residues. V was clipped by 5 bases and J by 3 bases, with 13 bases between them. The CDR3 sequence is CASSPSRTEETQYF. CDR3 DNA: TGTGCCAGCAGCCCATCTAGGACAGAAGAGACCCAGTACTTC.

The chain joins TRBV27 to TRBJ1-2, with D tentatively TRBD1 (5 bases). The length of the CDR3 is 13 residues. The V end lost 3 bases, the J end lost 5 bases, and 10 bases lay between the germline ends. The germline V gene has CDR1 MNHEY and CDR2 SMNVEV (reference sequence). CDR3: CASSFEGFYGYTF. CDR3 nucleotide sequence: TGTGCCAGCAGTTTTGAGGGGTTTTATGGCTACACCTTC.

This clonotype showed up just a few times. This chain links TRBV11-2 with TRBJ2-7, with TRBD2 matching 10 bases. The trim removed 7 bases at V and 1 base at J, leaving 7 bases unmatched. The V gene's germline CDR1 is SGHAT and CDR2 FQNNGV. The CDR3 spans 15 residues. For the CDR3, the DNA is TGTGCCAGCACCCTGACTAGCGGGTCTTCCTACGAGCAGTACTTC. Translation: CASTLTSGSSYEQYF.

This clonotype was picked up many times. V usage is TRBV7-6 and J usage is TRBJ2-3, with 10 bases that match TRBD2. Germline CDR1 and CDR2: SGHVS and FNYEAQ. CDR3 length: 14 amino acids. V trimming: 6 bases; J trimming: 5 bases; junction bases outside the gene matches: 5. CDR3 DNA sequence: TGTGCCAGCAGAAGCGGGGGGGGCGGAGATACGCAGTATTTT. This codes for CASRSGGGGDTQYF.

The rearrangement joins TRBV3-1 to TRBJ1-1; D gene unclear. This CDR3 spans 15 amino acids. V was shortened by 1 base and J by 4 bases, with 13 bases between the two germline ends. Germline CDR1 is LGHDT and CDR2 is YNNKEL (reference sequence). Written as DNA, the CDR3 is TGTGCCAGCAGCCAAGTCCGGGTTTTAGGCACTGAAGCTTTCTTT. Amino acids: CASSQVRVLGTEAFF.

This clonotype turned up a few times. V is TRBV20-1 and J is TRBJ2-7; 7 positions match TRBD1. V lost 0 bases to trimming and J lost 3 bases; unmatched junction nucleotides: 8. The V gene's germline CDR1 is DFQATT and CDR2 SNEGSKA (reference sequence). The CDR3 runs 15 residues. The CDR3 DNA follows: TGCAGTGCTAGAGACCGGACAGGATCTTTCTACGAGCAGTACTTC. Its translation is CSARDRTGSFYEQYF.

With respect to this clonotype: This may be a read error, as it is one base from a much larger clone. The rearrangement uses TRBV4-1 and TRBJ1-6; no reliable D call. Per germline, CDR1 MGHRA and CDR2 YSYEKL. This CDR3 has 14 residues. The CDR3 DNA reads TGCGCCAGCAGCCAAGAGATAAACGAAGCACCCCTCCTCTTT. This gives the protein CASSQEINEAPLLF.

The J gene is TRBJ2-7, the V gene TRBV4-1, with D possibly TRBD1 on 5 matching bases. V dropped 4 bases and J dropped 2 bases, with 12 bases sitting between them. Germline V gene lookup returns CDR1 MGHRA and CDR2 YSYEKL. This CDR3 has 14 amino acids. As DNA, the CDR3 is TGCGCCAGCAGCCCAGGGATCGGAACCTACGAGCAGTACTTC. It encodes CASSPGIGTYEQYF.

The chain recombines TRBV12-3 or TRBV12-4 with TRBJ2-1; D may be TRBD2 (6 bases). This CDR3 has 12 amino acids. The V end lost 3 bases, the J end lost 8 bases, and 8 bases lay between the germline ends. CDR3: CASSLTGDEQFF. In nucleotides, the CDR3 is TGTGCCAGCAGTTTGACGGGGGATGAGCAGTTCTTC.

This clonotype was detected many times. The chain recombines TRBV27 with TRBJ2-7; 10 nucleotides agree with TRBD1. The germline CDR1 and CDR2 sequences are MNHEY and SMNVEV (reference sequence). With V trimmed by 6 bases and J by 4 bases, 6 bases remained unmatched. CDR3 length: 14 amino acids. The CDR3 spells CASSLRQGAYEQYF. The CDR3 region has the DNA TGTGCCAGCAGCCTCCGACAGGGGGCATACGAGCAGTACTTC.